These T cell receptor beta chains were read from a single sample in a study of T cell responses to AZD1222 COVID-19 vaccine. Assay: immunoSEQ multiplex PCR; the TCRdb copy retains only in-frame clones and omits some. The data show under 200,000 clones, about 95% seen once. Sequenced material: peripheral blood, taken on day 0 of AZD1222 vaccination. These receptors were taken from an adult in good health. Each CDR3 is given without its conserved first and last residue. The order of the fields is CDR3 protein, V gene.

ASTPSGTGDNEQF TRBV27
AISDLLSSGRAYEQY TRBV10-3
ASRTSYPMNTEAF TRBV2
ASIRKDQFNEKLF TRBV2
ASSPNPGLAGVGEQF TRBV11-3
ASSRTGDGNTEAF TRBV18
ASSSGLTEAF TRBV11-2
ASSQEIAVYNEQF TRBV4-2
ASSSDRGRTDTQY TRBV27
AWSAQIRGDT TRBV30
ASSYASGRPYNEQF TRBV28
ASIADRGSGNTIY TRBV10-2
ASSPRQGSYT TRBV5-4
ASSQDVAGEGASPF TRBV4-1
ASSLTSRSLASPLH TRBV27
ASGVGQGVFQETQY TRBV12-5
ASSLGDRVTYEQY TRBV5-1
ASSEGGSLLYNEQF TRBV2
ASSLSSTSNYGYT TRBV3-1/TRBV3-2
ASSFSVPEAF TRBV12-3/TRBV12-4
ASSISQETQY TRBV12-3/TRBV12-4
ASRPEGTAYNEQF TRBV19
ARPRDNEKLF TRBV25-1
ASSVGQGNEKLF TRBV9
AISEGEDTEAF TRBV10-3
ASSPGTGVYGEKLF TRBV5-1
ASSSGRSGNTIY TRBV18
ASSPTNQPQH TRBV27
ASSFVTRGLSGNTIY TRBV28
ASSSRLAGYSYNEQF TRBV28
ASSLGSSYEQY TRBV28
ASSAPGQGREKLF TRBV4-1
ASSYGDRASTDTQY TRBV5-8
ASSPKVSNQPQH TRBV18
SVEGQGPGNTIY TRBV29-1
ASSLGTTAYYEQY TRBV7-9
ASSLQGPSPSTDTQY TRBV7-2
AWSNDPGGDT TRBV30
ASTRVCHEQY TRBV4-1
ASSNWNTDTQY TRBV7-3
ASSLEANQPQH TRBV5-8
ASSLGMGLNTEAF TRBV5-1
SATLTETQY TRBV20-1
ASSFFGGGQPQH TRBV28
ASSEGPPLH TRBV2
ASSQGGGGNTIY TRBV4-1
ASSPPGGYEQY TRBV6-2/TRBV6-3
AFTRDSPYEQY TRBV30
ASSSRTGSGGIY TRBV11-3
ASTSWGSGNTIY TRBV11-2
ASSLVPWAEGYGYT TRBV11-2
ASSFRLAGSYNEQF TRBV5-1
ASSEFQGRNQPQH TRBV2
AWCFNGLDEQF TRBV30
ASSTGGAGQPQH TRBV5-1
ASSPHNEQF TRBV28
ASSGHEQY TRBV2